This T cell receptor (beta chain) is drawn from a study of T cells expressing NK-cell markers. General study findings and limits: In about six donors, dominant CD3+CD56+NKG2C+ clones formed roughly 1.0-7.5% of CD8+ cells. Similarly, these clonotypes led the CD3+CD56-NKG2C+ fraction as well in a few donors.

TCRdb reanalyzed the 5' RACE reads and collapses them to one entry per CDR3 protein, without DNA. The table for this sample gives some 460,000 distinct CDR3 sequences. About this clonotype itself: Its antigen is not identified.

Per the germline V gene, CDR1 is GTSNPN and CDR2 is SVGIG (reference sequence). The CDR3 runs 11 residues. The source material was blood T cells: a sorted CD56 or NKG2C T cell subset, CD4+ or CD8+ T cells, or bulk PBMC T cells (not recorded which). The chain employs TRBV30 and TRBJ2-3. This sequence originates from a woman aged 50 to 60 in good health. This CDR3 is CAWISTDTQYF.